The 10 T cell receptor beta chains in this list originate from one sample, sequenced in a study of molecular identifiers for immune sequencing clone quantification. TCRdb re-called the PCR reads with MiXCR, one entry per CDR3 protein. The sample yields about 320,000 distinct CDR3 sequences, roughly 23% seen once. The sequenced material came from naive CD8+ T cells from blood, with Jurkat cell RNA spiked in. Subset reported: FACS-sorted CD8+CD4-CCR7+CD45RA+ naive T cells. The receptor source for this set is a human donor in good health. Some libraries in this study had Jurkat cell RNA spiked in.

This chain joins TRBV15 and TRBJ2-3; D is uncertain. In germline, CDR1 is LNHNV, CDR2 YYDKDF (reference sequence). V was shortened by 3 bases and J by 3 bases, with 10 bases between the two germline ends. The CDR3 extends over 14 amino acids. CDR3: CATSSPTTTDTQYF. The CDR3 region has the DNA TGTGCCACCAGCAGCCCTACTACAACAGATACGCAGTATTTT.

Turning to this clonotype: A much larger clone lies a single base off, so this may be a read error. The chain has TRBV19 and TRBJ2-7; D unresolved. Looked up from germline, CDR1 is LNHDA and CDR2 is SQIVND (reference sequence). The CDR3 loop spans 13 amino acids. The CDR3 here is CASTPGPAYERYF. In nucleotides, the CDR3 is TGTGCCAGTACCCCCGGGCCTGCCTACGAGCGGTACTTC.

This clonotype has a count of ten or more. The V gene is TRBV21-1, the J gene TRBJ1-5. TRBV21-1 is marked as a pseudogene. The CDR3 covers 16 residues. In DNA, the CDR3 is TGTGCCAGCAGCAAAGAAGTAGACGGAACCAATCAGCCCCAGCATTTT. Translating gives CASSKEVDGTNQPQHF.

The chain employs TRBV7-2 and TRBJ2-7; 10 bases map to TRBD2. The germline V gene has CDR1 SGHTA and CDR2 FQGNSA. V shed 3 bases and J 2 bases; nucleotides not matched to a gene: 7. The CDR3 loop spans 16 amino acids. The CDR3 loop reads CASSFLAGGGAYEQYF. The CDR3 DNA is TGTGCCAGCAGCTTTTTAGCGGGAGGAGGGGCCTACGAGCAGTACTTC.

This clonotype was seen many times. The V call is TRBV28, the J call TRBJ1-6; D call uncertain. CDR3 length equals 15 residues. From germline, CDR1 is MDHEN and CDR2 SYDVKM. Deletions cut 7 bases from V and 7 bases from J, with 17 bases between. CDR3 bases: TGTGCCAGCACCCTTTTTTCGACACCAAATTCACCCCTCCACTTT. It is translated as CASTLFSTPNSPLHF.

This clonotype appeared a single time. With a much larger clone just one base away, this may be a read error. The chain has TRBV4-3 and TRBJ1-2; D call uncertain. The CDR3 is 15 amino acids. Germline CDR1 LGHNA, CDR2 YSLEER. CDR3 loop: CASSQDLVLDYGYAF. The DNA of the CDR3 is TGCGCCAGCAGCCAAGATCTCGTGCTCGACTATGGCTACGCCTTC.

This clonotype has just one count. Since a much larger clone is just one base distant, this may be a read error. Since the CDR3 does not end with the conserved phenylalanine or tryptophan, this likely comes from a read error. The genes are TRBV7-6 and TRBJ1-2; possibly TRBD1 for D (5 bases). Germline V gene lookup returns CDR1 SGHVS and CDR2 FNYEAQ. The V gene lost 5 bases and the J gene lost 4 bases, with 17 bases spanning the gap. The CDR3 is 15 amino acids. CDR3 residues: CASSQGVAGSYGYTS. CDR3 coding DNA: TGTGCCAGCAGCCAGGGTGTTGCAGGGAGCTATGGCTACACCTCC.

This clonotype has more than one count but fewer than ten. This rearrangement joins TRBV4-3 to TRBJ2-7, with D possibly called TRBD1 or TRBD2 (5 bases each). This CDR3 is 14 amino acids long. Germline V gene data show CDR1 as LGHNA and CDR2 as YSLEER. The V end was cut by 0 bases, the J end by 5 bases, with 11 bases between. This chain's CDR3 is CASSQDMGVHEQYF. For the CDR3, the DNA is TGCGCCAGCAGCCAAGATATGGGGGTGCACGAGCAGTACTTC.

This clonotype was picked up many times. This sequence joins TRBV5-4 and TRBJ2-7, with D perhaps TRBD1 or TRBD2 (6 bases each). The germline CDR1 and CDR2 sequences are SGHNT and YYREEE (reference sequence). Trimming removed 0 bases from V and 5 bases from J, with 15 bases in between. This CDR3 contains 15 residues. CDR3 sequence (DNA): TGTGCCAGCAGCTTGGTAGGGGGGCGCGAAGACGAGCAGTACTTC. Its translation is CASSLVGGREDEQYF.

This clonotype has more than one count but fewer than ten. V gene TRBV28 combines with J gene TRBJ1-1; 8 bases fit TRBD1. CDR3 size: 13 residues. Germline V gene sequence: CDR1 MDHEN, CDR2 SYDVKM. Trimming cost V 7 bases and J 6 bases; bases outside gene matches: 7. The CDR3 DNA is TGTGCCAGCACCGACAGGGGTCCCCCTGAAGCTTTCTTT. This encodes CASTDRGPPEAFF.